A single sample gave rise to the 10 T cell receptor beta chains below, sequenced in a study of sequential checkpoint blockade in melanoma. Using immunoSEQ multiplex PCR, the repertoire was profiled, and TCRdb retains in-frame clones only, with some absent. Of some 14,000 clones listed, almost 85% are singletons. Treatment defined: randomized to nivolumab then ipilimumab (arm A) or the reverse (arm B). This specimen consisted of CD8+ T cells sorted from blood (inferred from file names), obtained from a patient given nivolumab and ipilimumab in sequence. Receptors originate from a human donor with melanoma.

This rearrangement joins TRBV4-1 to TRBJ2-2; no reliable D call. Germline lookup yields CDR1 MGHRA and CDR2 YSYEKL. The CDR3 has 16 amino acids. V lost 0 bases, J lost 1 base, and 9 bases lay in between. The CDR3 region is CASSQDPAKNTGELFF. CDR3 DNA sequence: TGCGCCAGCAGCCAAGATCCAGCGAAGAACACCGGGGAGCTGTTTTTT.

This sequence joins TRBV9 and TRBJ2-4; a weak D match, TRBD1 (6 bases). CDR1 and CDR2 from the germline V gene are SGDLS and YYNGEE. The CDR3 is made up of 14 amino acids. Trimming took 3 bases from V and 0 from J, leaving 7 bases between them. This CDR3 reads CASSGQVAKNIQYF. The CDR3 DNA reads TGTGCCAGCAGCGGACAGGTAGCCAAAAACATTCAGTACTTC.

J is TRBJ1-1 and V is TRBV11-1; 7 bases are a match to TRBD1. CDR3 length: 15 amino acids. V shed 3 bases, J shed 0 bases, and the junction held 4 bases outside the gene matches. Germline CDR1 SGHAT, CDR2 FQDESV (reference sequence). CDR3: CASSLTGFMNTEAFF. The CDR3 DNA reads TGTGCCAGCAGCTTGACAGGGTTCATGAACACTGAAGCTTTCTTT.

The chain couples TRBV20-1 to TRBJ2-1; unclear D gene. Germline V lookup: CDR1 DFQATT, CDR2 SNEGSKA (reference sequence). The CDR3 is 11 residues long. The V end was cut by 5 bases, the J end by 3 bases, with 5 bases between. CDR3 region: CSAPLYNEQFF. CDR3 in DNA: TGCAGTGCTCCACTCTACAATGAGCAGTTCTTC.

This clone was detected only a few times. The chain links TRBV7-6 to TRBJ2-7; 10 positions agree with TRBD1. Germline assignment: CDR1 SGHVS and CDR2 FNYEAQ. The CDR3 runs to 15 residues. V was clipped by 5 bases and J by 2 bases; unmatched bases: 6. The DNA for the CDR3 is TGTGCCAGCAGCCCGCGCGGACAGGGGGCCTACGAGCAGTACTTC. It specifies CASSPRGQGAYEQYF. The full variable domain, its missing parts supplied by reference TRBV7-6 and TRBJ2-7, is GAGVSQSPRYKVTKRGQDVALRCDPISGHVSLYWYRQALGQGPEFLTYFNYEAQQDKSGLPNDRFSAERPEGSISTLTIQRTEQRDSAMYRCASSPRGQGAYEQYFGPGTRLTVT.

The V call is TRBV9, the J call TRBJ2-3; possibly TRBD2 for D (5 bases). Germline loops: CDR1 SGDLS, CDR2 YYNGEE. V was shortened by 3 bases and J by 3 bases, with 11 bases between the two germline ends. This CDR3 is 14 amino acids long. In DNA, the CDR3 is TGTGCCAGCAGCGAGTTCGGGGTAACAGATACGCAGTATTTT. Its protein product is CASSEFGVTDTQYF. Full variable domain (remainder filled in from reference TRBV9 and TRBJ2-3): DSGVTQTPKHLITATGQRVTLRCSPRSGDLSVYWYQQSLDQGLQFLIQYYNGEERAKGNILERFSAQQFPDLHSELNLSSLELGDSALYFCASSEFGVTDTQYFGPGTRLTVL.

The table lists this clone with a count of one. V and J are TRBV29-1 and TRBJ2-5, with 7 bases matching TRBD2. In germline, CDR1 is SQVTM, CDR2 ANQGSEA. V was pared by 8 bases and J by 4 bases, with 16 bases of the junction left unmatched. The CDR3 runs 15 residues. CDR3 region: CSLAIGGREGETQYF. The DNA of the CDR3 is TGCAGCCTAGCGATAGGTGGCAGGGAGGGAGAGACCCAGTACTTC.

The V call is TRBV6-5, the J call TRBJ2-7, with D possibly matching TRBD1 (6 bases). The germline V and J ends were trimmed by 2 bases and 7 bases, with 12 bases remaining between them. The CDR3 spans 13 residues. In germline, CDR1 is MNHEY, CDR2 SVGAGI. The CDR3, as DNA: TGTGCCAGCAGTTACGCCCAGGGGTGGGAGCAGTACTTC. Its protein product is CASSYAQGWEQYF.

The chain couples TRBV6-7 to TRBJ1-4; the D gene is possibly TRBD1 (6 bases). TRBV6-7 is reported as an ORF; its role is uncertain. This CDR3 has 16 amino acids. V dropped 2 bases and J dropped 1 base, with 11 bases sitting between them. CDR3 coding DNA: TGTGCCAGCAGTTACCCCAGGGGCAGAACTAATGAAAAACTGTTTTTT. It yields the protein CASSYPRGRTNEKLFF.

This chain joins TRBV6-1 and TRBJ2-1; 7 bases line up with TRBD2. CDR1 and CDR2 from the germline V gene are MNHNS and SASEGT. The CDR3 is 12 amino acids. J lost 7 bases, V lost 11 bases, and 8 bases had no gene match. The CDR3 nucleotides read TGTGCCGGGTTGGGAGGGCCTAATGAGCAGTTCTTC. Translating gives CAGLGGPNEQFF.